These 2 T cell receptor beta chains came from one sample sequenced in a study of blood T cell repertoires in COVID-19. Clones were read by immunoSEQ multiplex PCR, and TCRdb kept only the in-frame ones, dropping some. The table includes around 190,000 clones, approximately 88% detected once. What was sequenced was PBMCs or T cells enriched from blood (not recorded which). Every receptor here comes from a young woman who had recovered from COVID-19.

The chain links TRBV30 to TRBJ1-2, with 7 bases that match TRBD1. Germline V lookup: CDR1 GTSNPN, CDR2 SVGIG (reference sequence). This CDR3 spans 12 amino acids. V lost 2 bases to trimming and J lost 6 bases; unmatched junction nucleotides: 3. This CDR3 is CAWSFQGDGYTF. As DNA, the CDR3 is TGTGCCTGGAGTTTCCAGGGGGATGGCTACACCTTC.

This clone was seen only once. The rearrangement links TRBV7-9 to TRBJ1-2; 7 bases are a match to TRBD1. There are 18 residues in the CDR3. Germline V gives CDR1 SEHNR, CDR2 FQNEAQ (reference sequence). V gave up 5 bases and J gave up 1 base; unmatched junction bases: 16. CDR3 DNA sequence: TGTGCCAGCAGCCAGCCCAACAGGGGCGTCGGACATAACTATGGCTACACCTTC. This sequence encodes CASSQPNRGVGHNYGYTF.